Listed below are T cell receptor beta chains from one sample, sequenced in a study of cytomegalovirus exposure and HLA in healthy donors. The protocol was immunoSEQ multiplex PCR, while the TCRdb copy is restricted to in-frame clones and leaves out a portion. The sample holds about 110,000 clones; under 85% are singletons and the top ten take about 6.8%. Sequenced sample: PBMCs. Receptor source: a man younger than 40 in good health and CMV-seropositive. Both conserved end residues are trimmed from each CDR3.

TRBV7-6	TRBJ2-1	ASSLEQSPHNEQF
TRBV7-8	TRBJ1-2	ASSLGQGPRYGYT
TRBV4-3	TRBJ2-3	ASSQGPDTQY
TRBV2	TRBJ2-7	ASSYIYEQY
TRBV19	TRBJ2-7	ASSREETYEQY
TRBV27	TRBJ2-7	ASSYRGLAGYEQY
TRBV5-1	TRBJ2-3	ASSLEGAEDTQY
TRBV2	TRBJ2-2	ASSDPDSTGELF
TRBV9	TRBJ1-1	ASSRGWNTEAF
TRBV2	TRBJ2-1	ASSDGQGRNEQF
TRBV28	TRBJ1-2	ASSPPTSEGYGYT
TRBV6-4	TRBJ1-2	ASSDAYRSYGYT
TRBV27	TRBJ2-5	ASSSPVRGEETQY
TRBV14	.	ASSRSSAGSVYEQY
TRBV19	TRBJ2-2	ASSPGQSTGELF
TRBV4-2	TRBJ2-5	ASSQPGGRETQY
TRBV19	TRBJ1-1	ASTQRDTEAF
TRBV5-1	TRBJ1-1	ASSAPSGTEAF
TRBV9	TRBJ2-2	ASSVAFLNTGELF
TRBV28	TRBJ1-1	ASSSQMNTEAF
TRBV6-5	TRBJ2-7	ASSYSPDYFSYEQY
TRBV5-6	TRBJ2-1	ASSSGLAGSYNEQF
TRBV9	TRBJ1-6	ASSVEDRGAPLH
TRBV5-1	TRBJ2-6	ASSLTGHSGANVLT
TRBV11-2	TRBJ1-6	ASSLEARQSSPLH
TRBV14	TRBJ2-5	ASSQQGARETQY
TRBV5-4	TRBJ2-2	ASSLDGEGELF
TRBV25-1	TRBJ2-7	ASSESGFGPEQY
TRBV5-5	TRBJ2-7	ASSLDRGLHYEQY
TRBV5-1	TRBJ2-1	ASGTGTGSNEQF
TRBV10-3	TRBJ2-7	AIMNTAGRMSYEQY
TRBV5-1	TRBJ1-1	ASSPGVGAEAF
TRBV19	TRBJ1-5	ASRLEEFGNQPQH
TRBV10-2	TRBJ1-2	ASSNDRVNYGYT
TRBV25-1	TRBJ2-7	ASSGYRGPGLYEQY
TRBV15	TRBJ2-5	ATSRDRNQETQY
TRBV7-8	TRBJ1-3	ASSSDMGSGNTIY
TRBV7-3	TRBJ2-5	ASSLGPQGSGETQY
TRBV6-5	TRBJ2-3	ASSTGTDTQY
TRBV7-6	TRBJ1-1	ASSTGQGSVTEAF
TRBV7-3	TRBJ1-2	ASSPQPGQGIGGYT
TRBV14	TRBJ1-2	ASSQDQGNFYDYT
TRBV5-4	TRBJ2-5	ASSLADRETQY
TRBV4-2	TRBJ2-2	ASSQRGNTGELF
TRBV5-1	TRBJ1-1	ASSLVGGNTEAF
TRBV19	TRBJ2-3	ASRERGATDTQY
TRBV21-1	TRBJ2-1	ASSSNEQF
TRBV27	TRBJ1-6	ASSLLGQGNSPLH
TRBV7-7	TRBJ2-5	ASSRRLAGGPGAQY
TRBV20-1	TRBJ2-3	SAELSRTQY
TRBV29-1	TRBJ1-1	SVDQAGTGPSAF
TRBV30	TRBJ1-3	AWRPHSSGNTIY
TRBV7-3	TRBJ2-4	ASSSQGDGSKNIQY
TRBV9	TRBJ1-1	ASSADPQGWTEAF
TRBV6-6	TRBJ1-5	ASSDGRDNQPQH
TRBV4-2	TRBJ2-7	ASSQVVRDGPYEQY
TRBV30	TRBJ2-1	AWSVPGGSYNEQF
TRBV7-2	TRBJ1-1	ASSSWAGAEAF